This entry lists 4 T cell receptor beta chains sequenced from one sample in a study of OX40 agonist ivuxolimab in advanced cancers. Sequenced by immunoSEQ multiplex PCR; TCRdb stores in-frame clones only, minus some. Counted here are 25,000 to 30,000 clones, over 75% occurring once; the ten biggest clones make up 25% to 30%. Sequenced material: CD4+ or CD8+ T cells sorted from blood, taken in a trial of the OX40 agonist ivuxolimab. The source is an adult with an advanced solid tumor such as melanoma, head and neck, liver or kidney cancer.

This chain links TRBV6-5 with TRBJ2-3, with a tentative D call TRBD1 (6 bases). Trimming pared 0 bases from V and 4 bases from J, leaving 14 bases between. Germline CDR1 and CDR2: MNHEY and SVGAGI. The CDR3 extends over 16 amino acids. CDR3 DNA: TGTGCCAGCAGTTACTCTCAGGGGCGAGGGGCAGATACGCAGTATTTT. Its protein is CASSYSQGRGADTQYF.

The chain employs TRBV5-6 and TRBJ2-7; 10 bases agree with TRBD1. The V gene end was trimmed by 5 bases and the J gene end by 2 bases; junction bases not matched to a gene: 4. The CDR3 runs 14 residues. Germline V CDR1 and CDR2: SGHDT, YYEEEE. The CDR3 DNA reads TGTGCCAGCAGTTCCGGGACAGGGGCCTACGAGCAGTACTTC. Translated, it gives CASSSGTGAYEQYF.

This rearrangement joins TRBV2 to TRBJ2-1; the D gene is possibly TRBD1 (5 bases). Per germline, CDR1 SNHLY and CDR2 FYNNEI. Trimming pared 3 bases from V and 9 bases from J, leaving 15 bases between. This CDR3 contains 14 residues. CDR3 protein: CASSEPGRLVEQFF. Here the CDR3 DNA reads TGTGCCAGCAGTGAGCCAGGGCGATTAGTTGAGCAGTTCTTC.

The chain joins TRBV27 to TRBJ2-7; TRBD1 might be the D (5 bases). V was clipped by 3 bases and J by 3 bases, with 9 bases between them. Germline CDR1 reads MNHEY; CDR2 reads SMNVEV (reference sequence). The CDR3 is 13 residues long. This CDR3 reads CASSLGQFYEQYF. CDR3 DNA: TGTGCCAGCAGTTTGGGGCAGTTCTACGAGCAGTACTTC.